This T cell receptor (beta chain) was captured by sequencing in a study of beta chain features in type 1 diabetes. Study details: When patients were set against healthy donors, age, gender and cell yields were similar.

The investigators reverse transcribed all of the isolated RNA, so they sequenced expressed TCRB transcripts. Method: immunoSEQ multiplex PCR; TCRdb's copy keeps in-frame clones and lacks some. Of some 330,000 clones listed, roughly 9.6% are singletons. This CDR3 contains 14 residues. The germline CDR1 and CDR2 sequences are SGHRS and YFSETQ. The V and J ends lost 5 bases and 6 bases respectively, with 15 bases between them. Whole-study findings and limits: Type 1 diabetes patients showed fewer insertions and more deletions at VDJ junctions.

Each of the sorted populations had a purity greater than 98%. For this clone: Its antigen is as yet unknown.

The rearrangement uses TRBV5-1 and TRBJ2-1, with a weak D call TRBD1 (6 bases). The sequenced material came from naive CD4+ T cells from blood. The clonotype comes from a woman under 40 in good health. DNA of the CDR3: TGCGCCAGCAGTTCCCGGACAGTCGTCAATGAGCAGTTCTTC. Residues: CASSSRTVVNEQFF. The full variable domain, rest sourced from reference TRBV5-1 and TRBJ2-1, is KAGVTQTPRYLIKTRGQQVTLSCSPISGHRSVSWYQQTPGQGLQFLFEYFSETQRNKGNFPGRFSGRQFSNSRSEMNVSTLELGDSALYLCASSSRTVVNEQFFGPGTRLTVL.